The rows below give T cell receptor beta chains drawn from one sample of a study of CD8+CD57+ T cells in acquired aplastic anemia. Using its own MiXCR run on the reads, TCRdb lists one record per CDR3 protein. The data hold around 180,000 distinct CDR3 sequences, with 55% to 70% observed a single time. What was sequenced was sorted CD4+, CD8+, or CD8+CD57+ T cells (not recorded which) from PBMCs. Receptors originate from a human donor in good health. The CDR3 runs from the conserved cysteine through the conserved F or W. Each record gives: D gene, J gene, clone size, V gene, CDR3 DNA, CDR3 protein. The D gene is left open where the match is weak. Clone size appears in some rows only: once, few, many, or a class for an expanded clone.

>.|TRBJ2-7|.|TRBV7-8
TGTGCCAGCAGCTTAGGGGGCAGTGAATTCTACGAGCAGTACTTC
CASSLGGSEFYEQYF
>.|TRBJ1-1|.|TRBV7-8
TGTGCCAGCAGCCCCGGGCCCACAGCGTTCATGAACACTGAAGCTTTCTTT
CASSPGPTAFMNTEAFF
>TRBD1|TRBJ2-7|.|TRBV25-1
TGTGCCAGCAGTGTTTACTCCGGGACAGGGTTCTACGAGCAGTACTTC
CASSVYSGTGFYEQYF
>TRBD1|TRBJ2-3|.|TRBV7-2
TGTGCCAGCAGCTTAATATTCGATCGGTGGACTGAGGGGGCAGGGGATACGCAGTATTTT
CASSLIFDRWTEGAGDTQYF
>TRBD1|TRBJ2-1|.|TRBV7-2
TGTGCCAGCAGCTTAACGGTCTGGCGGGACAGGGGTATCAATGAGCAGTTCTTC
CASSLTVWRDRGINEQFF
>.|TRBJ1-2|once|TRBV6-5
TGTGCCAGCAGTTGGAAGGGCTATGGCTACACCTTC
CASSWKGYGYTF
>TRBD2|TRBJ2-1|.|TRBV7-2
TGTGCCAGCACCGGACTAGCGGGATACAATGAGCAGTTCTTC
CASTGLAGYNEQFF
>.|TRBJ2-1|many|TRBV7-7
TGTGCTAGCAGCTTAGCGGAGAGCTCCTACAATGAGCAGTTCTTC
CASSLAESSYNEQFF
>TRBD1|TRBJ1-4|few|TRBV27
TGTGCCAGCAGGGCGACAGGGGAGGCAACTAATGAAAAACTGTTTTTT
CASRATGEATNEKLFF
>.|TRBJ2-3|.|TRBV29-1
TGCAGCGCCGGGGGGGGCAGGGGGGCGACAGATACGCAGTATTTT
CSAGGGRGATDTQYF
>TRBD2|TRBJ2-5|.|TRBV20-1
TGCAGTGCTAGCTCCTACGCCCTAGCGGGGTTCAGGGAGACCCAGTACTTC
CSASSYALAGFRETQYF
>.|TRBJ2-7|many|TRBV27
TGTGCCAGCGGCTGGGCCAGGGGCTACGAGCAGTACTTC
CASGWARGYEQYF
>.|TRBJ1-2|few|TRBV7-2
TGTGCCAGCAGCTTAGGCACTAACTATGGCTACACCTTC
CASSLGTNYGYTF
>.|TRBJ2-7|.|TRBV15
TGTGCCACCAGCAGAGATTCGGCCCGGACAGCAACCTACGAGCAGTACTTC
CATSRDSARTATYEQYF
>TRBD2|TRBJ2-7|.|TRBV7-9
TGTGCCAGCAGCTTAGGACTAGCCCGAGCCTACGAGCAGTACTTC
CASSLGLARAYEQYF
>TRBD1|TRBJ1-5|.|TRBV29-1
TGCAGCGTGGGACAGGGAAGGCAGCCCCAGCATTTT
CSVGQGRQPQHF
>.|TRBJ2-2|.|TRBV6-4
TGTGCCAGCAGTGCAACAGGGGAGCTGTTTTTT
CASSATGELFF
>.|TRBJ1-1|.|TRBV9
TGTGCCAGCAGCGGGACATCTAACACTGAAGCTTTCTTT
CASSGTSNTEAFF
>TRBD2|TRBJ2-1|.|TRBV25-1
TGTGCCAGCAGTGTGGGGACTAGCGGGATCTACAATGAGCAGTTCTTT
CASSVGTSGIYNEQFF
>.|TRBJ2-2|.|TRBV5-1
TGTGCCAGCAGTGAAAGAATGGGACTTGCGAACACCGGGGAGCTGTTTTTT
CASSERMGLANTGELFF
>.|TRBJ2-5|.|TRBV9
TGTGCCAGCAGCCCTCGGACGGAAGGGGAGACCCAGTACTTC
CASSPRTEGETQYF
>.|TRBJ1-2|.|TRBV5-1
TGCGCCAGCAGCTTGGGAGCAAGCACAGAAGCTAACTATGGCTACACCTTC
CASSLGASTEANYGYTF
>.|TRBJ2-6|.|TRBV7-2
TGTGCCAGCAGCTTAAGCCAGGGCGGCGGCGGGGCCAACGTCCTGACTTTC
CASSLSQGGGGANVLTF
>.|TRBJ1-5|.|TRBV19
TGTGCCAGTACCCTATACCGACAGCCTAATCAGCCCCAGCATTTT
CASTLYRQPNQPQHF
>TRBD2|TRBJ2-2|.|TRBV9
TGTGCCAGCAGCGTAGCTACGGGGGGGCCTCCCACCGGGGAGTTGTTTTTT
CASSVATGGPPTGELFF
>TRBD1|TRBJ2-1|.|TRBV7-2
TGTGCCAGCAGCTTAGGGACAGGGATGGTTGAGCAGTTCTTC
CASSLGTGMVEQFF
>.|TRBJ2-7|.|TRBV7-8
TGTGCCAGCAGCCGGAGAGCCTACGAGCAGTACTTC
CASSRRAYEQYF
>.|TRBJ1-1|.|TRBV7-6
TGTGCCAGCTCCTTAGGGACTCCTGAAGCTTTCTTT
CASSLGTPEAFF
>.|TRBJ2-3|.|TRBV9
TGTGCCAGCAGCTTAGGAGCGCGAGTATCAGATACGCAGTATTTT
CASSLGARVSDTQYF
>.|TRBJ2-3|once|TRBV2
TGTGCCAGCAGTCGACTCGAGACAGATAAGCAGTATTTT
CASSRLETDKQYF